This entry lists 18 T cell receptor beta chains sequenced from one sample in a study of technical replicates of blood from a handful of donors. TCRdb's table, derived via immunoSEQ multiplex PCR, lists solely in-frame clones and lacks some. The table shows over 10,000 clones, with roughly 94% occurring only once. Sample: PBMCs. These receptors all stem from a human donor in good health.

This chain uses TRBV27 with TRBJ2-2; 7 bases align to TRBD1. Germline values: CDR1 MNHEY, CDR2 SMNVEV (reference sequence). The CDR3 loop spans 18 amino acids. V was pared by 2 bases and J by 2 bases, with 11 bases of the junction left unmatched. The CDR3: CASSLHKSGQTNTGELFF. The CDR3 nucleotides read TGTGCCAGCAGTTTACATAAGTCGGGACAGACCAACACCGGGGAGCTGTTTTTT.

In nucleotides, the CDR3 is TGTGCCAGCAGTGAGAACATGCCGGACAACTCCTACGAGCAGTACTTC. This sequence encodes CASSENMPDNSYEQYF. The rearrangement links TRBV2 to TRBJ2-7; tentative D call: TRBD1 (5 bases). CDR3 size: 16 residues. Germline V lookup: CDR1 SNHLY, CDR2 FYNNEI. V lost 3 bases and J lost 0, with 15 bases in between.

This clone has only one observation. The V gene is TRBV7-2, the J gene TRBJ2-5; unclear D gene. This CDR3 has 13 amino acids. From germline, CDR1 is SGHTA and CDR2 FQGNSA. Trimming shortened V by 5 bases and J by 2 bases, and 9 bases separated the two germline ends. CDR3 residues: CASSLAEQETQYF. Here the CDR3 DNA reads TGTGCCAGCAGCCTCGCTGAGCAAGAGACCCAGTACTTC.

The V call is TRBV11-3, the J call TRBJ2-1, with no clear D. V lost 0 bases and J lost 0, with 12 bases in between. The CDR3 is 17 residues long. The V gene's germline CDR1 is SGHNT and CDR2 YENEEA. This CDR3 reads CASSLDRSASSYNEQFF. For the CDR3, the DNA is TGTGCCAGCAGCTTAGATCGGAGCGCGAGCTCCTACAATGAGCAGTTCTTC.

This chain uses TRBV11-2 with TRBJ2-7; 9 bases are shared with TRBD1. With V trimmed by 4 bases and J by 3 bases, 4 bases remained unmatched. This CDR3 is built from 14 residues. The germline V gene has CDR1 SGHAT and CDR2 FQNNGV. Here the CDR3 reads CASSSDRGNYEQYF. The CDR3 nucleotides are TGTGCCAGCAGCTCGGACAGGGGCAACTACGAGCAGTACTTC.

Concerning this clone itself: The germline gene is not matched at one end of the junction; a read error may be the cause. The chain uses TRBV30 and TRBJ1-5; TRBD1 might be the D (5 bases). This CDR3 has 14 amino acids. In germline, CDR1 is GTSNPN, CDR2 SVGIG (reference sequence). The CDR3 nucleotides are TGTGCCTGGAGTGCCGGGCAGGGCAATCGGCCCCAGCATTTT. Its protein product is CAWSAGQGNRPQHF.

The genes are TRBV5-1 and TRBJ1-1; D is unclear. Germline V CDR1 and CDR2: SGHRS, YFSETQ. The CDR3 is 14 amino acids. Trimming pared 4 bases from V and 2 bases from J, leaving 12 bases between. Here the CDR3 DNA reads TGCGCCAGCAGCGTGGACTCTACTAACACTGAAGCTTTCTTT. Its translation is CASSVDSTNTEAFF.

V gene TRBV4-2 combines with J gene TRBJ2-3; D is unclear. CDR1 and CDR2 from the germline V gene are LGHNA and YNFKEQ. The CDR3 contains 15 residues. The V end was cut by 1 base, the J end by 4 bases, with 12 bases between. This chain's CDR3 is CASSQGYSSADTQYF. CDR3 sequence (DNA): TGTGCCAGCAGCCAAGGGTACTCGAGTGCAGATACGCAGTATTTT.

The chain carries TRBV6-4 and TRBJ2-1; 8 nucleotides agree with TRBD2. The CDR3 sequence is 15 residues long. Per germline, CDR1 MRHNA and CDR2 SNTAGT. With V trimmed by 7 bases and J by 1 base, 6 bases remained unmatched. CDR3 coding DNA: TGTGCCAGCATAGACCTAGCGGGTTCCTACAATGAGCAGTTCTTC. Its protein is CASIDLAGSYNEQFF.

This clone was picked up one time. The chain employs TRBV15 and TRBJ1-5; D might be TRBD1 (5 bases). The germline gives CDR1 LNHNV, CDR2 YYDKDF (reference sequence). Trimming left V 0 bases short and J 6 bases short, with 15 bases between. CDR3 size: 16 residues. In nucleotides, the CDR3 is TGTGCCACCAGCAGAGATAGGAATCTGGGGGGTCAGCCCCAGCATTTT. Its translation is CATSRDRNLGGQPQHF.

This chain links TRBV7-9 with TRBJ2-3, with D hard to call. From germline, CDR1 is SEHNR and CDR2 FQNEAQ (reference sequence). V was pared by 2 bases and J by 4 bases, with 4 bases between. The CDR3 length is 12 residues. This CDR3 is CASSLRADTQYF. CDR3 bases: TGTGCCAGCAGCTTACGAGCAGATACGCAGTATTTT. The variable domain in full, with the rest retrieved from reference TRBV7-9 and TRBJ2-3, is DTGVSQNPRHKITKRGQNVTFRCDPISEHNRLYWYRQTLGQGPEFLTYFQNEAQLEKSRLLSDRFSAERPKGSFSTLEIQRTEQGDSAMYLCASSLRADTQYFGPGTRLTVL.

This chain joins TRBV27 and TRBJ2-2; TRBD2 agrees at 7 bases. From germline, CDR1 is MNHEY and CDR2 SMNVEV (reference sequence). The CDR3 has 16 residues. V was pared by 1 base and J by 5 bases, with 7 bases of the junction left unmatched. The CDR3 here is CASSLLGFGRTGELFF. CDR3 DNA sequence: TGTGCCAGCAGTTTATTGGGGTTCGGGAGGACCGGGGAGCTGTTTTTT.

V gene TRBV10-2 combines with J gene TRBJ1-2, with a weak D call TRBD1 (6 bases). There are 16 residues in the CDR3. V was pared by 3 bases and J by 2 bases, with 16 bases between. Germline CDR1 WSHSY, CDR2 SAAADI. CDR3 in amino acids: CASSEEGGDINYGYTF. The CDR3 coding sequence is TGCGCCAGCAGTGAAGAAGGGGGAGATATAAACTATGGCTACACCTTC.

In its sample, this clone was seen once. The chain joins TRBV19 to TRBJ2-5, with 7 nucleotides matching TRBD2. Germline CDR1 LNHDA, CDR2 SQIVND (reference sequence). The V and J ends lost 5 bases and 4 bases, in that order; junction bases with no gene match: 13. The CDR3 has 16 amino acids. This chain's CDR3 is CASSPRGSGQPETQYF. The CDR3 bases are TGTGCCAGTAGTCCCCGGGGTAGCGGGCAACCAGAGACCCAGTACTTC.

The chain carries TRBV29-1 and TRBJ1-4, with 9 bases lining up with TRBD1. The CDR3 has 12 residues. V lost 7 bases, J lost 7 bases, and 4 bases stayed unmatched. Germline V gives CDR1 SQVTM, CDR2 ANQGSEA. Here the CDR3 DNA reads TGCAGCGGGGGACAGGGAGGTGAAAAACTGTTTTTT. This sequence encodes CSGGQGGEKLFF.

The chain carries TRBV18 and TRBJ2-7, with 7 bases aligning to TRBD1. Losses at the gene ends were 3 bases for V and 5 bases for J; bases not matched to a gene: 4. The CDR3 is made up of 13 amino acids. Germline assignment: CDR1 KGHSH and CDR2 LQKENI. CDR3 sequence (DNA): TGTGCCAGCTCACCCCTGGACAGGCACGAGCAGTACTTC. This gives the protein CASSPLDRHEQYF.

This clone was detected once. This chain uses TRBV2 with TRBJ1-1, with a tentative D call TRBD1 (5 bases). Germline V CDR1 and CDR2: SNHLY, FYNNEI. V shed 5 bases and J shed 3 bases, with 13 bases lying between them. This CDR3 has 14 residues. DNA of the CDR3: TGTGCCAGCAGTCAGTCATGGGGGGACACTGAAGCTTTCTTT. Its translation is CASSQSWGDTEAFF.

The V call is TRBV5-1, the J call TRBJ2-5, with 8 bases matching TRBD1. With 3 bases clipped from V and 4 bases from J, the junction kept 5 bases outside the gene matches. Germline CDR1 reads SGHRS; CDR2 reads YFSETQ. The CDR3 has 14 residues. CDR3 coding DNA: TGCGCCAGCAGCTCGCAGGGGGCTGGAGAGACCCAGTACTTC. Its protein is CASSSQGAGETQYF.